This TCR beta chain derives from a study of cytomegalovirus exposure and HLA in healthy donors. Study-level findings and limits: Cytomegalovirus-associated status was assigned to 150 or so TCR beta chains.

Amplification used 60 Vbeta primers and 13 Jbeta primers. The repertoire was sequenced with immunoSEQ multiplex PCR; TCRdb's copy has only in-frame clones and lacks some. This sample yields about 130,000 clones, of which around 70% are seen a single time; around 7% belongs to the top ten. Remarks on this clone: Its antigen remains unknown.

CDR3 length: 13 amino acids. Trimming cost V 5 bases and J 7 bases, with 12 bases left between them. Per the germline V gene, CDR1 is WSHSY and CDR2 is SAAADI. Sequencing was carried out using PBMCs. This chain links TRBV10-2 with TRBJ2-1; a possible D gene is TRBD1 (5 bases). This sequence was found in a man aged 35 to 55 in good health and CMV-seropositive. In DNA, the CDR3 is TGCGCCAGCAGTAGGGGCAGGGCGAATGAGCAGTTCTTC. As protein: CASSRGRANEQFF.